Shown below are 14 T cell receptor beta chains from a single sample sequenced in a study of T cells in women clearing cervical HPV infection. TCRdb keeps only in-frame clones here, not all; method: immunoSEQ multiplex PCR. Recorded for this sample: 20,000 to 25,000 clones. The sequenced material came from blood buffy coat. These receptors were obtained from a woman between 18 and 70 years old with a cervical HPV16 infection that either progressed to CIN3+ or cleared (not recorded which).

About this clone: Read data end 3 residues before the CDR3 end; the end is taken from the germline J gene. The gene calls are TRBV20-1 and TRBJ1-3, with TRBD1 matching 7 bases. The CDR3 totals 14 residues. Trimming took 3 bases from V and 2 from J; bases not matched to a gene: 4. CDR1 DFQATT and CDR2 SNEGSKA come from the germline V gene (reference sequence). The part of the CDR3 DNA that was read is TGCAGTGCTAGGGGGGACAGAGCTGGAAACACC. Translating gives CSARGDRAGNT. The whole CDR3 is CSARGDRAGNTIYF.

CDR3 DNA (partial): TGCGCCAGCAGCTTGGAGCCCAACACTGAA. Protein product: CASSLEPNTE. The full-length CDR3 reads as CASSLEPNTEAFF. The chain uses TRBV5-1 and TRBJ1-1; D is unclear. The CDR3 end is not reached by the read, which stops 3 residues before it; the germline J gene fills it in. CDR1 SGHRS and CDR2 YFSETQ come from the germline V gene. V lost 0 bases, J lost 2 bases, and 5 bases lay in between. The CDR3 extends over 13 amino acids.

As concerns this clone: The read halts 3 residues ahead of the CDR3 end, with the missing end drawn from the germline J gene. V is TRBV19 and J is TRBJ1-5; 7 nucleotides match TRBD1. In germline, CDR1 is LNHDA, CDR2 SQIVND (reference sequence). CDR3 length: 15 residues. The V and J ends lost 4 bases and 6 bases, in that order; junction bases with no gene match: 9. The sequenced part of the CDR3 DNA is TGTGCCAGTAGTAGGAGAGGGCAGGGGGTTCAGCCC. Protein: CASSRRGQGVQP. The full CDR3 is CASSRRGQGVQPQHF.

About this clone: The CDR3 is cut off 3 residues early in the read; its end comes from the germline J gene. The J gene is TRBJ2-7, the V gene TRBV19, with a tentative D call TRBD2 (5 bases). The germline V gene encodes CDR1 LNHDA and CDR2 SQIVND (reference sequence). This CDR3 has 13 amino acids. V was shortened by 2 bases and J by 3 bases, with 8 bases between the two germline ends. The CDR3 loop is CASSIFEGYEQYF. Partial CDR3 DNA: TGTGCCAGTAGTATATTCGAGGGCTACGAG.

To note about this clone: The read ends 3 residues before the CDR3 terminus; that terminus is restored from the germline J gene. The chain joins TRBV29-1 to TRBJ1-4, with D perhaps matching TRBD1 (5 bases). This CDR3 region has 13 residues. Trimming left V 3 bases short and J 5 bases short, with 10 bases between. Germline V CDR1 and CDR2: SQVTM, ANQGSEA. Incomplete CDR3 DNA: TGCAGCGTTGACTCGGACACCAATGAAAAA. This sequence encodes CSVDSDTNEK. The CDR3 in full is CSVDSDTNEKLFF.

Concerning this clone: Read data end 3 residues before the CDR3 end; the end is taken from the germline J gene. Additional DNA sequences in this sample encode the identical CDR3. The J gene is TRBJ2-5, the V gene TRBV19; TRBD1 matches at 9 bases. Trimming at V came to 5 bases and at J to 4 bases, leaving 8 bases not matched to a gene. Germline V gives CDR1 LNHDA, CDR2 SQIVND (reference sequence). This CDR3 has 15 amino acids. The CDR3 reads CASSPGTGWGETQYF. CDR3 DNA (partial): TGTGCCAGTAGTCCTGGGACAGGGTGGGGAGAGACC.

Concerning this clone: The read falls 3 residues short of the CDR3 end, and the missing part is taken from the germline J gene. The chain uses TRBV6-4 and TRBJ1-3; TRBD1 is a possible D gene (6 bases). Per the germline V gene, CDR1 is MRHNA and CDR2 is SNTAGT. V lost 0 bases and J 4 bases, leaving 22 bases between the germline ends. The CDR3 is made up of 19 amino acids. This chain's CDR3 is CASSDSLGGTPAGGNTIYF. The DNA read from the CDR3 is TGTGCCAGCAGTGACTCCCTGGGGGGGACACCCGCAGGAGGAAACACC.

The CDR3 DNA, read in part, is TGCAGTGCTAGAGATCAGCAAGGGGGCATAGGCTATGGC. As protein: CSARDQQGGIGYG. The entire CDR3 sequence reads CSARDQQGGIGYGYTF. V usage is TRBV20-1 and J usage is TRBJ1-2; 7 bases match TRBD1. Sequencing ends 3 residues short of the CDR3 end; the germline J gene provides the rest. The CDR3 length is 16 residues. CDR1 DFQATT and CDR2 SNEGSKA come from the germline V gene (reference sequence). V dropped 0 bases and J dropped 4; count of bases not matched to a gene: 11.

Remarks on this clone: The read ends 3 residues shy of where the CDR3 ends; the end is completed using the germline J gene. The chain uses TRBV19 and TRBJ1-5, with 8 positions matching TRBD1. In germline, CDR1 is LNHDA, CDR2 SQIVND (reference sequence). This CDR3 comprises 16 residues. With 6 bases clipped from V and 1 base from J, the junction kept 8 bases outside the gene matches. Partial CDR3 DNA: TGTGCCAGTAGGAAACTCCGGGACAGGAGCAATCAGCCC. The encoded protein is CASRKLRDRSNQP. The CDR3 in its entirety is CASRKLRDRSNQPQHF.

CDR3 bases read: TGCAGTGCAAGGGACAGGGGGTTAGGA. Translation gives CSARDRGLG. The whole CDR3 region reads CSARDRGLGAFF. The chain combines TRBV20-1 with TRBJ1-1, with TRBD1 matching 11 bases. The observed sequence ends 3 residues before the CDR3 terminus, with the missing tail filled in from the germline J gene. This CDR3 has 12 amino acids. CDR1 and CDR2 (germline): DFQATT, SNEGSKA (reference sequence).

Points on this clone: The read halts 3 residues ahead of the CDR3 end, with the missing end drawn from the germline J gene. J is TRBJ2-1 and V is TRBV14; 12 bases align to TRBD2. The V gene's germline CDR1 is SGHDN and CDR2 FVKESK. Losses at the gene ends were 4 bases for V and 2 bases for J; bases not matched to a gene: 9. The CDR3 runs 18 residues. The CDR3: CASSPGASGRGAYNEQFF. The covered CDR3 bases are TGTGCCAGCAGCCCGGGGGCTAGCGGGAGGGGAGCCTACAATGAG.

CDR3 DNA, as far as it was read: TGTGCCAGCAGCTTGGGTGGGACTCGTCAGCCG. Its translation: CASSLGGTRQP. The complete CDR3 reads CASSLGGTRQPQYF. The V and J genes are TRBV5-6 and TRBJ2-3, with a possible D match to TRBD2 (6 bases). The read halts 3 residues ahead of the CDR3 end, with the missing end drawn from the germline J gene. Germline CDR1 SGHDT, CDR2 YYEEEE. The CDR3 runs 14 residues. Full variable domain (rest looked up from reference TRBV5-6 and TRBJ2-3): DAGVTQSPTHLIKTRGQQVTLRCSPKSGHDTVSWYQQALGQGPQFIFQYYEEEERQRGNFPDRFSGHQFPNYSSELNVNALLLGDSALYLCASSLGGTRQPQYFGPGTRLTVL.

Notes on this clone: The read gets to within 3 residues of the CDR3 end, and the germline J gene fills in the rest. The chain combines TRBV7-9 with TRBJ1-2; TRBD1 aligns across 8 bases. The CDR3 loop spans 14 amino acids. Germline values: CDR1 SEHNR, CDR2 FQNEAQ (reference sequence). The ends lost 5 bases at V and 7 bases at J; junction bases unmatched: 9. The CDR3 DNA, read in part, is TGTGCCAGCAGCGCGCGGACAGGGAGAGGTGGC. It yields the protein CASSARTGRGG. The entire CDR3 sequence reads CASSARTGRGGYTF.

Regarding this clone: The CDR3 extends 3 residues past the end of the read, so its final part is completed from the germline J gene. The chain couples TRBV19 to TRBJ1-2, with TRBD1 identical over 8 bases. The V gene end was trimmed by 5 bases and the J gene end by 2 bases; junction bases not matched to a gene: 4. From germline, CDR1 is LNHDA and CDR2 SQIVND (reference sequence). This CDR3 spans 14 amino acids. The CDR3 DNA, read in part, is TGTGCCAGTAGTTCTCGACAGGGGAACTATGGC. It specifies CASSSRQGNYG. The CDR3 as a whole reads CASSSRQGNYGYTF.